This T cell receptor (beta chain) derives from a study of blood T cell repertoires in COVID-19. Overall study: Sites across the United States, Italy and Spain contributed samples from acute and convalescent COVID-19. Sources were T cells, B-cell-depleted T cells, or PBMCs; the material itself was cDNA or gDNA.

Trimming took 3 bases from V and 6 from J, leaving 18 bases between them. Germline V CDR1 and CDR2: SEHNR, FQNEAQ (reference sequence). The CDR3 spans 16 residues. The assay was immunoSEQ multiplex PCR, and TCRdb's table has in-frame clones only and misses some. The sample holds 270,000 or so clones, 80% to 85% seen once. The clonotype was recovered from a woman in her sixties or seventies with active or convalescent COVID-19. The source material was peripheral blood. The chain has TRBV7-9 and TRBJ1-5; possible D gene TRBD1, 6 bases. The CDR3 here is CASSLDRGAGAQPQHF. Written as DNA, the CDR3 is TGTGCCAGCAGCTTGGATCGGGGGGCAGGAGCTCAGCCCCAGCATTTT. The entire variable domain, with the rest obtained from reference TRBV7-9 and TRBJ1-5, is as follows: DTGVSQNPRHKITKRGQNVTFRCDPISEHNRLYWYRQTLGQGPEFLTYFQNEAQLEKSRLLSDRFSAERPKGSFSTLEIQRTEQGDSAMYLCASSLDRGAGAQPQHFGDGTRLSIL.